Sequencing of this T cell receptor (beta chain) was carried out in a study of T-cell reconstitution after alpha-beta-depleted transplantation in children. The TCRbeta library incorporated unique molecular identifiers. TCRdb reprocessed the PCR reads with MiXCR, giving one entry per CDR3 protein. The sample includes approximately 980,000 distinct CDR3 sequences, about 26% of them seen just once. This clonotype was found a few times. Its antigen is still unknown. Compared with germline, one end of the junction differs, possibly owing to a read error. The CDR3 is 14 amino acids. Germline V lookup: CDR1 MNHNS, CDR2 SASEGT. Findings and limits, study-wide: Reportedly, only several hundred clones from non-depleted graft cells drove alpha-beta T-cell counts at about two months. Recipient T cells and thymic progenitors that survived gave rise to the high TCRbeta diversity observed at day 60 in some patients. At the one-year point after transplant, T-cell counts and TCRbeta diversity were found to come mostly from T cells that had been newly produced.

The specimen was PBMCs, mostly from graft donor cells, collected 360 days after TCRalphabeta/CD19-depleted stem cell transplant. The chain has TRBV6-1 and TRBJ2-5, with D possibly being TRBD2 (5 bases). The TCR comes from a boy under two years old who had a stem cell transplant for SCID, so the T cells may come from the graft donor. The CDR3 DNA follows: TGTGCCAGCAGCCCGGTTGACTACCATGAGACCCAGTACTTC. It is translated as CASSPVDYHETQYF.